These 4 T cell receptor beta chains share one sample of origin, sequenced in a study of T cells in Graves' hyperthyroidism and ophthalmopathy. RNA transcripts were the template for amplifying TCR beta CDR3 regions. During a first-round RT-PCR of the TCR CDR3, the HTBI primer set was used. TCRdb passed the multiplex PCR reads through MiXCR, listing each CDR3 protein once. Among over 400,000 distinct CDR3 sequences listed, around a fifth were seen once. The sample comprised blood. The source of these receptors is a woman in her 70s with Graves' ophthalmopathy.

There are a few counts of this clonotype. The V gene is TRBV7-3, the J gene TRBJ2-3; TRBD2 is a possible D gene (6 bases). This CDR3 comprises 13 residues. The germline V gene has CDR1 SGHTA and CDR2 FQGTGA. V gave up 5 bases and J gave up 6 bases, with 12 bases separating them. Here the CDR3 reads CASSPTSFDTQYF. The CDR3 DNA is TGTGCCAGCAGCCCGACTAGTTTCGATACGCAGTATTTT.

Points on this clonotype: Being one base from a much bigger clone, this may be a read error. The gene calls are TRBV2 and TRBJ2-3, with 7 bases identical to TRBD1. Germline-derived CDR1 and CDR2 are SNHLY and FYNNEI. CDR3 length: 14 residues. CDR3 residues: CASSRLPGTDAQYF. CDR3 nucleotides: TGTGCCAGCAGTCGTCTCCCGGGGACAGATGCGCAGTATTTT.

This clonotype appeared a single time. V is TRBV5-1 and J is TRBJ2-7; D perhaps matches TRBD1 (6 bases). Trimming removed 3 bases at V and 1 base at J, with 17 bases between. The CDR3 runs 16 residues. CDR1 is SGHRS and CDR2 is YFSETQ in the germline V gene. In DNA form, the CDR3 reads TGCGCCAGCAGCTACCGCCGGGACACCCTTTCCTACGAGCAGTACTTC. Residues: CASSYRRDTLSYEQYF. Looking up the rest from reference TRBV5-1 and TRBJ2-7 gives the full variable domain: KAGVTQTPRYLIKTRGQQVTLSCSPISGHRSVSWYQQTPGQGLQFLFEYFSETQRNKGNFPGRFSGRQFSNSRSEMNVSTLELGDSALYLCASSYRRDTLSYEQYFGPGTRLTVT.

As regards this clonotype: A junction end diverges from the germline sequence, so it may reflect a read error. The V gene is TRBV19, the J gene TRBJ2-2; D is possibly TRBD2 (5 bases). The CDR3 length is 14 residues. Germline lookup yields CDR1 LNHDA and CDR2 SQIVND (reference sequence). The CDR3, as DNA: TGTGCCAGTAGTATACCGGGATACACCGGAGAGCTGTTTTTT. Translated: CASSIPGYTGELFF.